The next 13 T cell receptor beta chains were all read from a single sample in a study of T cells in Graves' hyperthyroidism and ophthalmopathy. Researchers amplified the TCR beta CDR3 regions from RNA transcripts. Using the HTBI primer set, a first-round RT-PCR was run on the TCR CDR3. A single record per CDR3 protein comes from TCRdb applying MiXCR to the multiplex PCR reads. The data contain some 740,000 distinct CDR3 sequences, around 13% of them singletons. Specimen: blood. The receptors were gathered from a woman younger than 35 with Graves' hyperthyroidism.

This clonotype was observed a few times. The V call is TRBV5-4, the J call TRBJ2-1; TRBD2 matches 8 bases. V shed 0 bases and J 4 bases; nucleotides not matched to a gene: 6. Per germline, CDR1 SGHNT and CDR2 YYREEE (reference sequence). The CDR3 covers 16 residues. DNA of the CDR3: TGTGCCAGCAGCTTGGGTATTAGCGGGACGTACAATGAGCAGTTCTTC. Its translation: CASSLGISGTYNEQFF.

This clonotype was recorded a few times. The rearrangement joins TRBV6-2 or TRBV6-3 to TRBJ2-5; 14 bases map to TRBD2. The CDR3 extends over 14 amino acids. The germline V gene has CDR1 MNHEY and CDR2 SVGEGT. Trimming removed 8 bases from V and 5 bases from J; junction bases left unmatched: 4. CDR3 residues: CASQRLAGGETQYF. The CDR3 bases are TGTGCCAGCCAAAGACTAGCGGGAGGGGAGACCCAGTACTTC.

The gene calls are TRBV19 and TRBJ2-2; 8 bases agree with TRBD1. V lost 7 bases, J lost 5 bases, and 6 bases stayed unmatched. Germline values: CDR1 LNHDA, CDR2 SQIVND (reference sequence). CDR3 size: 14 residues. CDR3 protein: CASKKQGETGELFF. The CDR3 coding sequence is TGTGCCAGTAAGAAACAGGGGGAGACCGGGGAGCTGTTTTTT.

For the CDR3, the DNA is TGTGCCACCAGCGTGAAGGTTGTAGGGACTGAAGCTTTCTTT. Amino acid sequence: CATSVKVVGTEAFF. This chain links TRBV15 with TRBJ1-1; no reliable D call. The germline gives CDR1 LNHNV, CDR2 YYDKDF (reference sequence). The CDR3 sequence is 14 residues long. V was cut by 5 bases and J by 5 bases, with 15 bases left in between.

The sample holds many counts of this clonotype. The J gene is TRBJ2-3, the V gene TRBV24-1; D remains unclear. The germline CDR1 and CDR2 sequences are KGHDR and SFDVKD. This CDR3 is built from 13 residues. Deletions cut 3 bases from V and 6 bases from J, with 9 bases between. CDR3: CATSDPTGDTQYF. The CDR3 region has the DNA TGTGCCACCAGTGATCCGACCGGCGATACGCAGTATTTT.

The chain recombines TRBV19 with TRBJ1-1, with D perhaps matching TRBD1 (5 bases). CDR1 and CDR2 (germline): LNHDA, SQIVND (reference sequence). CDR3 length equals 13 residues. V was trimmed by 5 bases and J by 5 bases, leaving 12 bases between them. CDR3 region: CASSRGRGTEAFF. For the CDR3, the DNA is TGTGCCAGTAGTCGAGGGCGGGGGACTGAAGCTTTCTTT.

This clonotype was observed at least ten times. V gene TRBV11-2 combines with J gene TRBJ2-5; 9 nucleotides match TRBD2. This CDR3 has 15 residues. With V trimmed by 3 bases and J by 4 bases, 6 bases remained unmatched. Looked up from germline, CDR1 is SGHAT and CDR2 is FQNNGV. The CDR3 loop reads CASSLSSGRLETQYF. In DNA, the CDR3 is TGTGCCAGCAGCTTGTCCAGCGGGAGGTTAGAGACCCAGTACTTC.

This chain connects TRBV7-9 to TRBJ2-7; D may be TRBD1 (6 bases). Trimming stripped 11 bases from V and 5 bases from J, with 13 bases between. Germline V CDR1 and CDR2: SEHNR, FQNEAQ (reference sequence). The CDR3 sequence is 11 residues long. Here the CDR3 DNA reads TGTGCCTACCCTGAGGGGGACGAGCAGTACTTC. Encoded protein: CAYPEGDEQYF.

The genes are TRBV27 and TRBJ2-3; unclear D gene. V was pared by 3 bases and J by 4 bases, with 14 bases between. The V gene's germline CDR1 is MNHEY and CDR2 SMNVEV (reference sequence). The CDR3 consists of 15 residues. CDR3 sequence: CASSLDSSHADTQYF. In nucleotides, the CDR3 is TGTGCCAGCAGTTTGGATTCATCGCATGCAGATACGCAGTATTTT.

Worth noting for this clonotype: With a much larger clone just one base away, this may be a read error. The rearrangement uses TRBV5-1 and TRBJ2-1; 7 nucleotides align to TRBD2. V shed 4 bases and J 10 bases; nucleotides not matched to a gene: 14. Germline loops: CDR1 SGHRS, CDR2 YFSETQ. The CDR3 extends over 15 amino acids. The chain's CDR3 is CASSLGGGRMNEQFF. CDR3 nucleotide sequence: TGCGCCAGCAGCCTGGGGGGGGGTCGGATGAACGAGCAGTTCTTC.

This clonotype was detected only a few times. The V call is TRBV12-3 or TRBV12-4, the J call TRBJ2-1; possible D gene TRBD2, 6 bases. CDR3 length equals 14 residues. V was cut by 6 bases and J by 5 bases, with 14 bases left in between. The CDR3 loop reads CASSVIAENNEQFF. The CDR3 coding sequence is TGTGCCAGCAGCGTAATAGCGGAAAACAATGAGCAGTTCTTC.

This sequence joins TRBV9 and TRBJ1-5; D unclear. Germline V gene sequence: CDR1 SGDLS, CDR2 YYNGEE. Trimming removed 1 base at V and 0 bases at J, with 8 bases between. This CDR3 is built from 15 residues. DNA for the CDR3: TGTGCCAGCAGCGTAAACGGTTATAGCAATCAGCCCCAGCATTTT. Translated: CASSVNGYSNQPQHF.

Remarks on this clonotype: The germline gene is not matched at one end of the junction; a read error may be the cause. The rearrangement uses TRBV14 and TRBJ2-1, with D hard to call. The CDR3 totals 18 residues. Germline CDR1 SGHDN, CDR2 FVKESK. CDR3 sequence (DNA): TGTGCCAGCAGCCAAGGGGCGCGAAAGTGGTACGGCAACAATGGGCAGTTCTTC. It translates to CASSQGARKWYGNNGQFF.